One sample yielded the 29 T cell receptor beta chains listed below, sequenced in a study of blood T cells in healthy people across ages. Through a sample-barcoded 5' primer and a J-beta primer mix, a second PCR was run for roughly 6 to 12 cycles. Using its own MiXCR run on the 5' RACE reads, TCRdb lists one record per CDR3 protein. The profile shows 650,000 to 950,000 distinct CDR3 sequences, about 42% of them singletons. Sequencing was carried out using blood. These receptors all come from a man between 60 and 75 years old in good health.

There are a few counts of this clonotype. The gene calls are TRBV2 and TRBJ2-7; D possibly corresponds to TRBD1 (6 bases). Trimming took 3 bases from V and 4 from J, leaving 25 bases between them. Germline CDR1 SNHLY, CDR2 FYNNEI. The CDR3 is made up of 18 amino acids. The CDR3 DNA sequence: TGTGCCAGCAGTGAGGCCACGCTGGGCTGGGGTGACAGGTACGAGCAGTACTTC. This codes for CASSEATLGWGDRYEQYF. The full variable domain, rest sourced from reference TRBV2 and TRBJ2-7, is EPEVTQTPSHQVTQMGQEVILRCVPISNHLYFYWYRQILGQKVEFLVSFYNNEISEKSEIFDDQFSVERPDGSNFTLKIRSTKLEDSAMYFCASSEATLGWGDRYEQYFGPGTRLTVT.

This clonotype was seen only a few times. CDR3: CASSIPGGYSYEQYF. CDR3 nucleotide sequence: TGTGCCAGCAGTATTCCGGGGGGCTACTCCTACGAGCAGTACTTC. The rearrangement joins TRBV7-2 to TRBJ2-7, with D possibly being TRBD2 (7 bases). From germline, CDR1 is SGHTA and CDR2 FQGNSA. The length of the CDR3 is 15 residues. Trimming pared 6 bases from V and 0 bases from J, leaving 15 bases between. Full variable domain (remainder filled in from reference TRBV7-2 and TRBJ2-7): GAGVSQSPSNKVTEKGKDVELRCDPISGHTALYWYRQSLGQGLEFLIYFQGNSAPDKSGLPSDRFSAERTGGSVSTLTIQRTQQEDSAVYLCASSIPGGYSYEQYFGPGTRLTVT.

The chain joins TRBV9 to TRBJ2-5, with 9 bases matching TRBD2. The germline gives CDR1 SGDLS, CDR2 YYNGEE. This CDR3 region has 13 residues. J gave up 11 bases and V 0 bases, and 5 bases lay outside the gene matches. Here the CDR3 reads CASSVVAGGRQYF. The CDR3 bases are TGTGCCAGCAGCGTAGTGGCGGGGGGGCGGCAGTACTTC.

This clonotype was observed once. A junction boundary mismatches the germline segment, possibly from a read error. Here the CDR3 DNA reads TGTGTCAGCTCACAACAGGGGGGAGGCTCCTACAATGAGCAGTTCTTC. This encodes CVSSQQGGGSYNEQFF. The chain recombines TRBV18 with TRBJ2-1; 8 nucleotides line up with TRBD1. CDR3 length: 16 residues. The germline V gene has CDR1 KGHSH and CDR2 LQKENI.

This clonotype was seen a few times. This chain joins TRBV4-1 and TRBJ2-5; 7 positions agree with TRBD2. After removal of 5 bases from V and 11 bases from J, the junction contained 11 bases not matched to a gene. Germline loops: CDR1 MGHRA, CDR2 YSYEKL. CDR3 length: 13 amino acids. The CDR3 nucleotides are TGCGCCAGCAGCGACCACCCTGCGGGGGAGCAGTACTTC. Translating it yields CASSDHPAGEQYF.

This chain joins TRBV9 and TRBJ1-2; D remains unclear. Trimming took off 4 bases at V and 5 bases at J, with 15 bases between the two ends. CDR1 SGDLS and CDR2 YYNGEE come from the germline V gene. The CDR3 has 14 residues. CDR3 loop: CASSLTSVGYGYTF. DNA of the CDR3: TGTGCCAGCAGCCTGACGTCGGTCGGATATGGCTACACCTTC.

J is TRBJ1-2 and V is TRBV4-3; TRBD1 aligns across 8 bases. The V gene end was trimmed by 1 base and the J gene end by 7 bases; junction bases not matched to a gene: 11. Germline assignment: CDR1 LGHNA and CDR2 YSLEER. This CDR3 spans 16 amino acids. CDR3 nucleotides: TGCGCCAGCAGCCAAGCCAGGACAGGGCCGGAGTCTGGCTACACCTTC. Amino acid sequence: CASSQARTGPESGYTF.

V is TRBV4-3 and J is TRBJ2-5; a weak D match, TRBD2 (6 bases). The germline V and J ends were trimmed by 0 bases and 1 base, with 18 bases remaining between them. CDR3 length: 18 amino acids. The germline V gene encodes CDR1 LGHNA and CDR2 YSLEER. CDR3 sequence (DNA): TGCGCCAGCAGCCAAGATTGGGGAGGTGGGGGTGGCCAAGAGACCCAGTACTTC. Translated: CASSQDWGGGGGQETQYF.

In its sample, this clonotype was seen a few times. This chain connects TRBV6-2 or TRBV6-3 to TRBJ1-2, with no clear D. The CDR3 sequence is 13 residues long. The V end was cut by 2 bases, the J end by 5 bases, with 9 bases between. Germline V CDR1 and CDR2: MNHEY, SVGEGT. CDR3 in DNA: TGTGCCAGCAGTTACATGTCAAGTTATGGCTACACCTTC. It encodes CASSYMSSYGYTF.

In this sample, this clonotype turned up a few times. The chain combines TRBV6-2 or TRBV6-3 with TRBJ2-1, with 8 bases identical to TRBD2. Germline assignment: CDR1 MNHEY and CDR2 SVGEGT. Germline trimming cut 5 bases from V and 6 bases from J; bases unmatched to any gene: 12. The CDR3 is 16 residues long. This chain's CDR3 is CASSPQGSGGVNEQFF. The CDR3 DNA is TGTGCCAGCAGTCCCCAGGGGAGCGGGGGAGTCAATGAGCAGTTCTTC.

The chain combines TRBV10-3 with TRBJ2-1, with TRBD2 identical over 7 bases. Germline lookup yields CDR1 ENHRY and CDR2 SYGVKD. This CDR3 contains 14 residues. The V and J ends lost 7 bases and 10 bases, in that order; junction bases with no gene match: 13. The CDR3 reads CAIKRDFGSYEQFF. In DNA, the CDR3 is TGTGCCATCAAGCGGGACTTCGGCTCCTACGAGCAGTTCTTC.

This clonotype was detected a few times. The rearrangement links TRBV14 to TRBJ1-6, with no clear D. Trimming shortened V by 1 base and J by 10 bases, and 11 bases separated the two germline ends. Looked up from germline, CDR1 is SGHDN and CDR2 is FVKESK. The CDR3 runs 14 residues. CDR3 bases: TGTGCCAGCAGCCAAGGAGGGATAGGATCACCCCTCCACTTT. Its translation: CASSQGGIGSPLHF.

This chain connects TRBV5-1 to TRBJ2-1; the D gene is possibly TRBD2 (6 bases). Trimming shortened V by 4 bases and J by 0 bases, and 14 bases separated the two germline ends. This CDR3 spans 16 amino acids. Germline-derived CDR1 and CDR2 are SGHRS and YFSETQ. Here the CDR3 DNA reads TGCGCCAGCAGCCCCCCGGGACTTAGCTCCTACAATGAGCAGTTCTTC. This encodes CASSPPGLSSYNEQFF.

The chain couples TRBV6-2 or TRBV6-3 to TRBJ2-3; D may be TRBD1 (6 bases). V gave up 5 bases and J gave up 5 bases, with 14 bases separating them. This CDR3 is 14 amino acids long. CDR1 and CDR2 (germline): MNHEY, SVGEGT. In DNA form, the CDR3 reads TGTGCCAGCAGTCCACAGGGCGGCAAAGATACGCAGTATTTT. Protein: CASSPQGGKDTQYF.

V and J are TRBV7-8 and TRBJ2-2; 8 positions agree with TRBD1. V lost 5 bases, J lost 1 base, and 6 bases stayed unmatched. Germline V CDR1 and CDR2: SGHVS, FQNEAQ. The CDR3 contains 16 residues. In nucleotides, the CDR3 is TGTGCCAGCAGCACCACCGGGACAGGGAACACCGGGGAGCTGTTTTTT. It yields the protein CASSTTGTGNTGELFF.

V gene TRBV4-1 combines with J gene TRBJ2-3; weak D call: TRBD2 (6 bases). The V gene's germline CDR1 is MGHRA and CDR2 YSYEKL. The CDR3 runs to 16 residues. Trimming cost V 0 bases and J 6 bases, with 16 bases left between them. The CDR3 sequence is CASSQDGGIRQDTQYF. The CDR3 nucleotides read TGCGCCAGCAGCCAAGATGGGGGGATTCGGCAGGATACGCAGTATTTT.

There are a few counts of this clonotype. The chain is built from TRBV20-1 and TRBJ2-1, with D maybe TRBD2 (6 bases). V gave up 6 bases and J gave up 6 bases, with 18 bases separating them. Germline V gene data show CDR1 as DFQATT and CDR2 as SNEGSKA (reference sequence). This CDR3 spans 14 amino acids. The CDR3 bases are TGCAGTGCCTTTGGGGAGGTCTATGGCAATGAGCAGTTCTTC. Translated, it gives CSAFGEVYGNEQFF.

The chain has TRBV18 and TRBJ1-5, with TRBD1 as a possible D gene (5 bases). Trimming shortened V by 4 bases and J by 6 bases, and 7 bases separated the two germline ends. The CDR3 covers 12 residues. CDR1 and CDR2 from the germline V gene are KGHSH and LQKENI. The CDR3 region has the DNA TGTGCCAGCTCACAGGGGAGTCAGCCCCAGCATTTT. This codes for CASSQGSQPQHF.

This clonotype was seen a handful of times. The chain carries TRBV11-3 and TRBJ2-2, with a weak D call TRBD1 (6 bases). The CDR3 is 14 amino acids. Trimming stripped 4 bases from V and 7 bases from J, with 13 bases between. Germline V CDR1 and CDR2: SGHNT, YENEEA. CDR3 region: CASSSRTAVGELFF. DNA of the CDR3: TGTGCCAGCAGCTCAAGGACAGCGGTCGGGGAGCTGTTTTTT.

The rearrangement uses TRBV7-9 and TRBJ2-5; D may be TRBD2 (6 bases). The germline V and J ends were trimmed by 5 bases and 13 bases, with 14 bases remaining between them. The germline V gene encodes CDR1 SEHNR and CDR2 FQNEAQ (reference sequence). The CDR3 loop spans 11 amino acids. CDR3 nucleotide sequence: TGTGCCAGCAGCCCGCGGGACTCCTTGTACTTC. Translating it yields CASSPRDSLYF.

This clonotype has a count of ten or more. V is TRBV3-1 and J is TRBJ1-6; 8 bases map to TRBD1. V shed 1 base and J 9 bases; nucleotides not matched to a gene: 5. The CDR3 runs to 15 residues. Germline V gene lookup returns CDR1 LGHDT and CDR2 YNNKEL (reference sequence). CDR3 residues: CASSQGTGRSSPLHF. CDR3 nucleotide sequence: TGTGCCAGCAGCCAAGGGACAGGGCGAAGTTCACCCCTCCACTTT.

This clonotype was seen a single time. The J gene is TRBJ1-1, the V gene TRBV20-1; D call uncertain. Trimming cost V 1 base and J 5 bases, with 11 bases left between them. The CDR3 covers 13 residues. Germline V gene sequence: CDR1 DFQATT, CDR2 SNEGSKA (reference sequence). This chain's CDR3 is CSARGTYTTEAFF. The CDR3 nucleotides read TGCAGTGCTAGAGGGACGTATACTACTGAAGCTTTCTTT.

This clonotype was counted only a few times. The chain combines TRBV4-1 with TRBJ2-7; D uncertain. The assigned J gene may be wrong: the sequence end matches TRBJ2-5 better. The CDR3 spans 15 residues. In germline, CDR1 is MGHRA, CDR2 YSYEKL. CDR3 nucleotides: TGCGCCAGCAGCCAAGATACAGCCCGCATCAAGACCCAGTACTTC. This encodes CASSQDTARIKTQYF.

The V call is TRBV29-1, the J call TRBJ2-6; the match to TRBD1 covers 8 bases. Germline V gene sequence: CDR1 SQVTM, CDR2 ANQGSEA. There are 15 residues in the CDR3. The ends lost 5 bases at V and 1 base at J; junction bases unmatched: 4. DNA of the CDR3: TGCAGCGTTCGGCAGGGGGCGTCTGGGGCCAACGTCCTGACTTTC. Translation gives CSVRQGASGANVLTF.

Comments on this clonotype: The junction shows a germline mismatch at one end, possibly a read error. The genes are TRBV7-9 and TRBJ1-5; D may be TRBD1 (6 bases). Germline V lookup: CDR1 SEHNR, CDR2 FQNEAQ (reference sequence). The CDR3 loop spans 16 amino acids. This CDR3 is CASSPGERQVNQPQHF. In DNA form, the CDR3 reads TGCGCCAGCAGCCCCGGGGAGCGACAGGTCAATCAGCCCCAGCATTTT.

On this clonotype itself: At one boundary the junction diverges from the germline segment, which might be a read error. The chain recombines TRBV29-1 with TRBJ2-1; TRBD1 matches 7 bases. The CDR3 has 17 amino acids. From germline, CDR1 is SQVTM and CDR2 ANQGSEA. The CDR3 reads CSVEGARTGTKSNEQFF. In nucleotides, the CDR3 is TGCAGCGTCGAAGGGGCCCGGACAGGAACGAAGTCGAATGAGCAGTTCTTC.

The CDR3 DNA reads TGCAGTGCTAACGAGATAGCGGGTCGCACAGATACGCAGTATTTT. Its protein product is CSANEIAGRTDTQYF. The V gene is TRBV20-1, the J gene TRBJ2-3, with 7 nucleotides matching TRBD2. After removal of 4 bases from V and 1 base from J, the junction contained 8 bases not matched to a gene. This CDR3 spans 15 amino acids. The germline gives CDR1 DFQATT, CDR2 SNEGSKA (reference sequence).

The V and J genes are TRBV11-2 and TRBJ2-2; D unclear. Germline V gene data show CDR1 as SGHAT and CDR2 as FQNNGV. Trimming removed 1 base from V and 2 bases from J, with 11 bases in between. This CDR3 spans 16 amino acids. For the CDR3, the DNA is TGTGCCAGCAGCTTAGCCCCGACGAGAAACACCGGGGAGCTGTTTTTT. This codes for CASSLAPTRNTGELFF.

To note about this clonotype: A junction boundary mismatches the germline segment, possibly from a read error. The J gene is TRBJ1-2, the V gene TRBV5-1; D is possibly TRBD1 (6 bases). From germline, CDR1 is SGHRS and CDR2 YFSETQ. The CDR3 is 15 amino acids. Written as DNA, the CDR3 is TGCGCCAGCAGCTCTGAAACAGGGATTGACTATAGCTACACCTTC. Its protein product is CASSSETGIDYSYTF.